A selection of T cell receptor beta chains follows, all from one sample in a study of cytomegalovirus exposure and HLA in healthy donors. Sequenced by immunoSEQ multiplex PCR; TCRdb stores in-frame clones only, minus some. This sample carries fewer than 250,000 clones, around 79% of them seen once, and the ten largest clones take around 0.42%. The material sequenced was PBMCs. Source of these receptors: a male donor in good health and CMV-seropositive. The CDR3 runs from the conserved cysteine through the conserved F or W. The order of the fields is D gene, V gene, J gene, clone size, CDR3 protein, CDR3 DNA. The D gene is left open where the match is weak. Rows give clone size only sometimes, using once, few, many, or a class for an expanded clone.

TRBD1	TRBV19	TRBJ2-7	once	CASSISGTGDYEQYF	TGTGCCAGTAGTATCAGTGGGACAGGAGACTACGAGCAGTACTTC
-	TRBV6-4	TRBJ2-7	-	CASPLSLGREFYEQYF	TGTGCCAGCCCCCTCAGCCTTGGGAGAGAGTTCTACGAGCAGTACTTC
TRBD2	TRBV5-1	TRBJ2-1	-	CASSLEASGVNEQFF	TGCGCCAGCAGCCTAGAGGCTAGCGGGGTTAATGAGCAGTTCTTC
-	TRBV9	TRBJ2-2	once	CASSAHPPSATGELFF	TGTGCCAGCAGCGCGCACCCCCCTAGCGCCACCGGGGAGCTGTTTTTT
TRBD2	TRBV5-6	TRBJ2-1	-	CASSLGLAAPREQFF	TGTGCCAGCAGCTTGGGACTAGCGGCACCGCGGGAGCAGTTCTTC
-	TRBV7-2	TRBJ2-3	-	CASSPRLPDTQYF	TGTGCCAGCAGCCCCCGACTCCCAGATACGCAGTATTTT
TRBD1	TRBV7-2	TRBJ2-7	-	CASSITGENSYEQYF	TGTGCCAGCAGCATAACAGGGGAAAACTCCTACGAGCAGTACTTC
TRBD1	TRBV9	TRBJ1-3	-	CASSVDREGPTIYF	TGTGCCAGCAGCGTCGACAGGGAAGGTCCGACCATATATTTT
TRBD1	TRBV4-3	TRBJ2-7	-	CASSQGQGSIYEQYF	TGCGCCAGCAGCCAAGGACAGGGTTCAATCTACGAGCAGTACTTC
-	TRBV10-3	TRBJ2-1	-	CAISGSLAPEQFF	TGTGCCATCAGTGGGTCGTTAGCCCCAGAGCAGTTCTTC
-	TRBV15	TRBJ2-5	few	CATSRDIYTQYF	TGTGCCACCAGCAGAGATATCTATACCCAGTACTTC
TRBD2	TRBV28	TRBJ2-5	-	CASSAGVIETQYF	TGTGCCAGCAGTGCGGGGGTCATCGAGACCCAGTACTTC
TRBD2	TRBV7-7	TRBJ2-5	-	CASSLGLAGGETQYF	TGTGCTAGCAGCTTAGGACTAGCGGGGGGTGAGACCCAGTACTTC
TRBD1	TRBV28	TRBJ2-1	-	CASSQPGQSYNEQFF	TGTGCCAGCAGTCAACCGGGACAGAGTTACAATGAGCAGTTCTTC
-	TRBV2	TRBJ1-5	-	CASRNDSASNQPQHF	TGTGCCAGCAGAAATGACAGTGCTAGCAATCAGCCCCAGCATTTT
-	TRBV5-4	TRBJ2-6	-	CASSPGTSSGANVLTF	TGTGCCAGCAGCCCGGGGACAAGCTCTGGGGCCAACGTCCTGACCTTC
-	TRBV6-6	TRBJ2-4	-	CASRDGTSSNIQYF	TGTGCCAGCAGAGACGGTACTAGCTCAAACATTCAGTACTTC
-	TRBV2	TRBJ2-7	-	CASRSSDSSYEQYF	TGTGCCAGCAGATCCTCGGACAGTTCCTACGAGCAGTACTTC
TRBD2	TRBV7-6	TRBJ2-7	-	CASNFGGVGSGEQYF	TGTGCCAGCAACTTCGGGGGGGTAGGGTCCGGCGAGCAGTACTTC
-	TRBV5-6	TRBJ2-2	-	CASSLEAGDARTGELFF	TGTGCCAGCAGCTTGGAGGCAGGGGACGCGCGAACCGGGGAGCTGTTTTTT
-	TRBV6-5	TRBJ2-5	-	CASRQDSNRETQYF	TGTGCCAGCAGACAAGACTCGAATCGGGAGACCCAGTACTTC
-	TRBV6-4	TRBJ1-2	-	CASSASPGTGGYTF	TGTGCCAGCAGCGCCTCACCGGGCACGGGGGGCTACACCTTC
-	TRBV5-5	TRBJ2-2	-	CASSLAPLGELFF	TGTGCCAGCAGCTTGGCGCCACTCGGGGAGCTGTTTTTT
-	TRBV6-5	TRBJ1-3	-	CASSYSTGGAGNTIYF	TGTGCCAGCAGTTACTCGACCGGGGGGGCTGGAAACACCATATATTTT
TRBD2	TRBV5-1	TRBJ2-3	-	CASSSQGGGDTQYF	TGCGCCAGCAGCTCCCAGGGCGGGGGGGATACGCAGTATTTT
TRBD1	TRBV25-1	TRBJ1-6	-	CASSWRDSGSPLHF	TGTGCCAGCAGTTGGAGGGACAGCGGGTCACCCCTCCACTTT
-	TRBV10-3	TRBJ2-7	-	CAIRTGGVEQYF	TGTGCCATCAGGACCGGCGGAGTCGAGCAGTACTTC
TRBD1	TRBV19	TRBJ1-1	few	CASSVLPGQGALNTEAFF	TGTGCCAGTAGTGTCCTCCCGGGACAGGGGGCCTTGAACACTGAAGCTTTCTTT
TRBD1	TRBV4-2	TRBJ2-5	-	CASSQEWTRGRYQETQYF	TGTGCCAGCAGCCAAGAATGGACGAGGGGGCGGTATCAGGAGACCCAGTACTTC
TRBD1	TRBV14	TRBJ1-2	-	CASSQASGTEKLYGYTF	TGTGCCAGCAGCCAAGCGTCCGGGACAGAAAAACTCTATGGCTACACCTTC
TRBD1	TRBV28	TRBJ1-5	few	CASSFSDRAIVPQHF	TGTGCCAGCAGTTTCTCCGACAGGGCTATTGTGCCCCAGCATTTT
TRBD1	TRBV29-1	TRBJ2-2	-	CSVSGTGDNTGELFF	TGCAGCGTGTCCGGGACAGGGGATAACACCGGGGAGCTGTTTTTT
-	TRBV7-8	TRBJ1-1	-	CASSLRSGEAFF	TGTGCCAGCAGCTTACGGTCAGGGGAAGCTTTCTTT
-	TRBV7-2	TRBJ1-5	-	CASSTKGLRDQPQHF	TGTGCCAGCAGCACAAAGGGGCTTCGAGATCAGCCCCAGCATTTT
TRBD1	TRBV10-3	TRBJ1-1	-	CAISFRQGETEAFF	TGTGCCATCAGTTTCCGACAGGGAGAGACTGAAGCTTTCTTT